Included here is one T cell receptor beta chain sequence, with context. Its antigen is not known. The source of the sample is a study of shared clonotypes between healthy human individuals. Study information: Those who served as donors were a couple of women and a few men between the ages of 18 and 49.

Using ten immunoSEQ deep assay plates, investigators sequenced unsorted PBMC DNA. Generated by immunoSEQ multiplex PCR, the TCRdb table keeps only in-frame clones and is missing some. The table lists about 530,000 clones, roughly 79% of them singletons. Study observations and caveats: Only blood was sampled; tissue repertoires likely differ.

Germline V gene data show CDR1 as SGHRS and CDR2 as YFSETQ. The length of the CDR3 is 14 residues. V shed 4 bases and J shed 4 bases, with 13 bases lying between them. What was sequenced was PBMCs. This receptor was taken from a woman aged 40 to 49 in good health. Some clones in this sample may be carry-over from other donors' samples. V usage is TRBV5-1 and J usage is TRBJ2-3; D possibly uses TRBD1 or TRBD2 (5 bases each). CDR3 protein: CASSPRGAADTQYF. The DNA for the CDR3 is TGCGCCAGCAGCCCGAGGGGAGCCGCAGATACGCAGTATTTT.